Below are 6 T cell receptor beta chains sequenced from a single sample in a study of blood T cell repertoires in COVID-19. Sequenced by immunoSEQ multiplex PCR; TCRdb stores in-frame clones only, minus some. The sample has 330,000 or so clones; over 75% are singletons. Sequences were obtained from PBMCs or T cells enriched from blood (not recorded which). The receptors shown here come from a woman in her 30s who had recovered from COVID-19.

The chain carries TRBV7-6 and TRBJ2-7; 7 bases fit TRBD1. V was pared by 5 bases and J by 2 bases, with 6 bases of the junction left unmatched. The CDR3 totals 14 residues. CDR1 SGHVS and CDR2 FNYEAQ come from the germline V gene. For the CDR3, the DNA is TGTGCCAGCAGCAAACGACAGGGAACCTACGAGCAGTACTTC. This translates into CASSKRQGTYEQYF.

The CDR3, as DNA: TGTGCCAGCAGCCAAGGCGCGGGAGAAGACGAGCAGTACTTC. Protein sequence: CASSQGAGEDEQYF. This chain uses TRBV3-1 (or the pseudogene TRBV3-2) with TRBJ2-7, with 7 bases identical to TRBD2. CDR1 is LGHDT and CDR2 is YNNKEL in the germline V gene (reference sequence). The CDR3 spans 14 residues. V dropped 1 base and J dropped 5; count of bases not matched to a gene: 5.

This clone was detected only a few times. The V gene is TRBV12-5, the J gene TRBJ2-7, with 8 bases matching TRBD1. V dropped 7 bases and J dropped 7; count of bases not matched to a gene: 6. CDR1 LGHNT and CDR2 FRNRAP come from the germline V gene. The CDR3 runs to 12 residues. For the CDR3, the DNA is TGTGCTAGTGAAGACAGGGGTAGGGAGCAGTACTTC. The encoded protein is CASEDRGREQYF.

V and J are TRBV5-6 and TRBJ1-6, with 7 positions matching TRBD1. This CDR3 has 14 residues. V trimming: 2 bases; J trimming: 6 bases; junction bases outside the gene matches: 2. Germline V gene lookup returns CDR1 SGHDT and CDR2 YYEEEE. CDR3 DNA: TGTGCCAGCAGCTTAACAGGGGTTAATTCACCCCTCCACTTT. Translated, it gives CASSLTGVNSPLHF. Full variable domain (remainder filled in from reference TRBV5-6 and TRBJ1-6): DAGVTQSPTHLIKTRGQQVTLRCSPKSGHDTVSWYQQALGQGPQFIFQYYEEEERQRGNFPDRFSGHQFPNYSSELNVNALLLGDSALYLCASSLTGVNSPLHFGNGTRLTVT.

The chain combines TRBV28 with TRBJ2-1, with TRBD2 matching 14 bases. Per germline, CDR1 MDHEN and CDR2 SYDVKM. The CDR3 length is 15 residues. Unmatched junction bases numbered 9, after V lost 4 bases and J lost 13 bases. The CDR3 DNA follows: TGTGCCAGCAGTTCCGGACTAGCGGGGGGTGGTTATCAGTTCTTC. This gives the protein CASSSGLAGGGYQFF. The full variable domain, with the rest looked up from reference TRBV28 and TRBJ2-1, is DVKVTQSSRYLVKRTGEKVFLECVQDMDHENMFWYRQDPGLGLRLIYFSYDVKMKEKGDIPEGYSVSREKKERFSLILESASTNQTSMYLCASSSGLAGGGYQFFGPGTRLTVL.

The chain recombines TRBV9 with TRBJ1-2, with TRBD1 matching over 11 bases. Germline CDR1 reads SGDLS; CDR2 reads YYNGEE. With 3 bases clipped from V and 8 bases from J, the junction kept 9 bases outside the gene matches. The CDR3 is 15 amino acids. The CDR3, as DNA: TGTGCCAGCAGCGCTCGGACAGGGGGCGCGGAGGGCTACACCTTC. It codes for CASSARTGGAEGYTF.